These 18 T cell receptor beta chains were all obtained from the same sample, sequenced in a study of shared clonotypes between healthy human individuals. Repertoires were generated with immunoSEQ multiplex PCR, while TCRdb's copy carries only in-frame clones and drops some. The sample contains some 790,000 clones, 72% of which appear only once. Sequenced: memory CD4+ T cells sorted from blood. Subset reported: CD45RA-negative fraction. The receptors shown here come from a woman aged 30 to 39 in good health.

This chain uses TRBV10-3 with TRBJ1-1, with 10 nucleotides matching TRBD1. The trim removed 8 bases at V and 8 bases at J, leaving 8 bases unmatched. Germline-derived CDR1 and CDR2 are ENHRY and SYGVKD. This CDR3 is 13 amino acids long. CDR3 in amino acids: CAIRSTGGLEAFF. The CDR3 DNA is TGTGCCATCCGATCGACAGGGGGCTTAGAAGCTTTCTTT.

This chain joins TRBV2 and TRBJ2-1; 15 bases agree with TRBD2. The CDR3 consists of 14 residues. V gave up 6 bases and J gave up 10 bases; unmatched junction bases: 4. Germline V gene lookup returns CDR1 SNHLY and CDR2 FYNNEI. The CDR3 coding sequence is TGTGCCAGCAGCTGGACTAGCGGGAGGGGAGAGCAGTTCTTC. This translates into CASSWTSGRGEQFF.

This chain joins TRBV4-1 and TRBJ2-3, with D possibly matching TRBD1 (6 bases). Deletions cut 4 bases from V and 2 bases from J, with 16 bases between. Germline V lookup: CDR1 MGHRA, CDR2 YSYEKL. The CDR3 consists of 16 residues. CDR3 DNA sequence: TGCGCCAGCAGCCGACGATTTGACAGGTCCACAGATACGCAGTATTTT. Translating gives CASSRRFDRSTDTQYF.

The chain uses TRBV6-5 and TRBJ2-5; no clear D gene. Germline V CDR1 and CDR2: MNHEY, SVGAGI. The CDR3 spans 13 residues. V was shortened by 2 bases and J by 3 bases, with 7 bases between the two germline ends. The CDR3 sequence is CASSYQLEETQYF. The CDR3, as DNA: TGTGCCAGCAGTTACCAACTTGAAGAGACCCAGTACTTC.

V gene TRBV10-3 combines with J gene TRBJ2-1, with a weak D call TRBD2 (5 bases). This CDR3 spans 16 amino acids. CDR1 and CDR2 from the germline V gene are ENHRY and SYGVKD. Trimming cost V 6 bases and J 0 bases, with 15 bases left between them. Here the CDR3 DNA reads TGTGCCATCAGAGCAGATTCTAGCAACTCCTACAATGAGCAGTTCTTC. It yields the protein CAIRADSSNSYNEQFF.

This chain links TRBV7-6 with TRBJ2-7; D unclear. Trimming removed 4 bases at V and 7 bases at J, with 20 bases between. Germline CDR1 SGHVS, CDR2 FNYEAQ. The CDR3 is 15 residues long. The CDR3 nucleotides read TGTGCCAGCAGCTCCTTAAGAGACCGATCCGGGGAGCAGTACTTC. As protein: CASSSLRDRSGEQYF. Supplemented by reference TRBV7-6 and TRBJ2-7, the full variable domain reads GAGVSQSPRYKVTKRGQDVALRCDPISGHVSLYWYRQALGQGPEFLTYFNYEAQQDKSGLPNDRFSAERPEGSISTLTIQRTEQRDSAMYRCASSSLRDRSGEQYFGPGTRLTVT.

This clone has more than one count but fewer than ten. V and J are TRBV10-3 and TRBJ2-2; tentative D call: TRBD2 (5 bases). Trimming took 0 bases from V and 5 from J, leaving 10 bases between them. The CDR3 extends over 15 amino acids. Per germline, CDR1 ENHRY and CDR2 SYGVKD. The CDR3 sequence: CAISESSSYTGELFF. The CDR3 bases are TGTGCCATCAGTGAGTCTTCTAGCTATACCGGGGAGCTGTTTTTT.

CDR3 loop: CASSSSRETQYF. In nucleotides, the CDR3 is TGTGCCAGTAGTTCCTCCCGTGAGACCCAGTACTTC. The rearrangement uses TRBV19 and TRBJ2-5, with D unresolved. Trimming pared 5 bases from V and 5 bases from J, leaving 9 bases between. Per germline, CDR1 LNHDA and CDR2 SQIVND (reference sequence). CDR3 length: 12 amino acids.

In this sample, this clone turned up once. The J gene is TRBJ1-2, the V gene TRBV7-2; a weak D match, TRBD1 (6 bases). CDR3 length: 17 amino acids. Germline values: CDR1 SGHTA, CDR2 FQGNSA. The V end lost 1 base, the J end lost 5 bases, and 20 bases lay between the germline ends. The DNA of the CDR3 is TGTGCCAGCAGCTTAGGTGGGGGGCCCCAGACCCTTTATGGCTACACCTTC. This gives the protein CASSLGGGPQTLYGYTF.

This sequence joins TRBV12-5 and TRBJ1-1; a weak D match, TRBD1 (5 bases). Germline V gene lookup returns CDR1 LGHNT and CDR2 FRNRAP. The CDR3 contains 16 residues. Trimming stripped 0 bases from V and 4 bases from J, with 15 bases between. Here the CDR3 DNA reads TGTGCTAGTGGTTTGGTACTGGGGCCAGGATTCACTGAAGCTTTCTTT. It is translated as CASGLVLGPGFTEAFF.

The V and J genes are TRBV7-9 and TRBJ2-5; D is tentatively TRBD1 or TRBD2 (5 bases each). From germline, CDR1 is SEHNR and CDR2 FQNEAQ (reference sequence). The CDR3 has 14 residues. Deletions cut 5 bases from V and 4 bases from J, with 14 bases between. The DNA for the CDR3 is TGTGCCAGCAGCCCCTCAGAGGGGAGAGAGACCCAGTACTTC. Its protein is CASSPSEGRETQYF.

V usage is TRBV5-1 and J usage is TRBJ1-1, with a tentative D call TRBD1 (5 bases). The CDR3 runs 15 residues. V was clipped by 3 bases and J by 4 bases, with 16 bases between them. Germline V gene lookup returns CDR1 SGHRS and CDR2 YFSETQ. This CDR3 reads CASSSGVGGSTEAFF. CDR3 in DNA: TGCGCCAGCAGCTCTGGGGTGGGGGGTAGCACTGAAGCTTTCTTT. Supplemented by reference TRBV5-1 and TRBJ1-1, the full variable domain reads KAGVTQTPRYLIKTRGQQVTLSCSPISGHRSVSWYQQTPGQGLQFLFEYFSETQRNKGNFPGRFSGRQFSNSRSEMNVSTLELGDSALYLCASSSGVGGSTEAFFGQGTRLTVV.

The chain has TRBV18 and TRBJ1-1; D is perhaps TRBD1 (6 bases). Germline loops: CDR1 KGHSH, CDR2 LQKENI. The CDR3 is 15 residues long. Trimming took 2 bases from V and 8 from J, leaving 18 bases between them. The CDR3 spells CASSPDGGASEEAFF. The CDR3 DNA reads as TGTGCCAGCTCACCAGACGGGGGCGCGTCCGAGGAAGCTTTCTTT.

This clone was picked up a small number of times. The V gene is TRBV5-4, the J gene TRBJ2-7; no definite D call. Deletions cut 4 bases from V and 2 bases from J, with 13 bases between. Germline V gene lookup returns CDR1 SGHNT and CDR2 YYREEE (reference sequence). The CDR3 runs 14 residues. CDR3 DNA: TGTGCCAGCAGCGACGCCCGGGCCCCCTACGAGCAGTACTTC. Residues: CASSDARAPYEQYF. Based on the CDR3 plus reference TRBV5-4 and TRBJ2-7, the full variable domain is ETGVTQSPTHLIKTRGQQVTLRCSSQSGHNTVSWYQQALGQGPQFIFQYYREEENGRGNFPPRFSGLQFPNYSSELNVNALELDDSALYLCASSDARAPYEQYFGPGTRLTVT.

Points on this clone: Within the sample, other DNA sequences also encode this same CDR3. The gene calls are TRBV27 and TRBJ1-5, with D perhaps matching TRBD1 (6 bases). V gave up 3 bases and J gave up 7 bases, with 10 bases separating them. Germline values: CDR1 MNHEY, CDR2 SMNVEV (reference sequence). The CDR3 totals 13 residues. CDR3 sequence (DNA): TGTGCCAGCAGTTTGAACAGGGACCAGCCCCAGCATTTT. It translates to CASSLNRDQPQHF.

V and J are TRBV5-6 and TRBJ1-2; 8 nucleotides line up with TRBD1. Germline CDR1 and CDR2: SGHDT and YYEEEE. The CDR3 length is 11 residues. V lost 4 bases and J lost 12; bases outside the gene matches: 5. CDR3 protein: CASSRQGPNTF. The CDR3, as DNA: TGTGCCAGCAGCCGACAGGGGCCGAACACCTTC.

A remark on this clone: Being one base from a much bigger clone, this may be a read error. Other DNA sequences in this sample translate to the same CDR3. The rearrangement joins TRBV6-6 to TRBJ1-5; D not resolved. The ends were cut back, 6 bases at V and 0 bases at J, with 6 bases in the middle. This CDR3 comprises 13 residues. The germline CDR1 and CDR2 sequences are MNHNY and SVGAGI (reference sequence). The chain's CDR3 is CASRLDSNQPQHF. CDR3 nucleotides: TGTGCCAGCAGGTTAGATAGCAATCAGCCCCAGCATTTT.

Comment on this clone: Since a much larger clone is just one base distant, this may be a read error. The sample contains more than one DNA sequence encoding this CDR3. The rearrangement uses TRBV28 and TRBJ2-7, with D possibly matching TRBD2 (5 bases). The V end lost 8 bases, the J end lost 1 base, and 21 bases lay between the germline ends. Germline CDR1 is MDHEN and CDR2 is SYDVKM. The CDR3 contains 16 residues. The DNA for the CDR3 is TGTGCCAGCTCAAGGCCTCTCCGGGAATCATCCTACGAGCAGTACTTC. It is translated as CASSRPLRESSYEQYF.